What follows is one T cell receptor (beta chain) and its context. This sample is drawn from a study of blood T cell repertoires in COVID-19. Across the whole study: Acute and convalescent COVID-19 specimens originated in the United States, Italy and Spain. Sources were T cells, B-cell-depleted T cells, or PBMCs; the material itself was cDNA or gDNA.

Germline CDR1 is MNHNS and CDR2 is SASEGT. The germline V and J ends were trimmed by 3 bases and 2 bases, with 13 bases remaining between them. The CDR3 has 16 residues. As originally analysed: How many nucleated cells were present was estimated from reference gene primer amplification. TCRdb's table, derived via immunoSEQ multiplex PCR, lists solely in-frame clones and lacks some. V, J and clone size are taken as reported in that table, and D and trimming were inferred from the DNA itself. Among nearly 45,000 clones listed, around 90% were seen once. Material: peripheral blood. The receptor was derived from an elderly woman in a cohort sampled during active or convalescent COVID-19. J is TRBJ2-2 and V is TRBV6-1, with D uncertain. CDR3 in amino acids: CASSDLSGYNTGELFF. In nucleotides, the CDR3 is TGTGCCAGCAGTGATCTATCCGGGTATAACACCGGGGAGCTGTTTTTT.